What follows are 6 T cell receptor beta chains derived from one specimen sequenced in a study of cytomegalovirus exposure and HLA in healthy donors. Use of 60 Vbeta and 13 Jbeta primers characterized the PCR. Sequencing used immunoSEQ multiplex PCR; TCRdb keeps in-frame clones, though not all of them. The profile shows 85,000 to 100,000 clones, approximately 80% of them singletons. Sequenced sample: PBMCs. All receptors derive from a middle-aged woman in good health and CMV-seronegative.

The J gene is TRBJ1-1, the V gene TRBV29-1; D remains unclear. Per germline, CDR1 SQVTM and CDR2 ANQGSEA. This CDR3 comprises 10 residues. V was clipped by 1 base and J by 8 bases, with 5 bases between them. CDR3 coding DNA: TGCAGCGTTGAAGGAGCCGAAGCTTTCTTT. It translates to CSVEGAEAFF.

The chain joins TRBV18 to TRBJ1-2, with a tentative D call TRBD1 (6 bases). Per germline, CDR1 KGHSH and CDR2 LQKENI. The CDR3 has 13 amino acids. Trimming shortened V by 3 bases and J by 5 bases, and 10 bases separated the two germline ends. This CDR3 is CASSPRTAYGYTF. In nucleotides, the CDR3 is TGTGCCAGCTCACCCCGGACAGCTTATGGCTACACCTTC.

The V gene is TRBV5-1, the J gene TRBJ1-2; 10 nucleotides match TRBD1. V lost 2 bases and J lost 2; bases outside the gene matches: 6. CDR3 length equals 16 residues. The V gene's germline CDR1 is SGHRS and CDR2 YFSETQ. The CDR3 DNA reads as TGCGCCAGCAGCTTCCCGGGACAGGGGATAAACTATGGCTACACCTTC. Translating it yields CASSFPGQGINYGYTF.

About this clone itself: The sample contains more than one DNA sequence encoding this CDR3. This sequence joins TRBV15 and TRBJ2-5; 7 bases align to TRBD2. The length of the CDR3 is 14 residues. Losses at the gene ends were 0 bases for V and 3 bases for J; bases not matched to a gene: 1. The V gene's germline CDR1 is LNHNV and CDR2 YYDKDF (reference sequence). In DNA form, the CDR3 reads TGTGCCACCAGCAGAGATCGGGGGGAAGAGACCCAGTACTTC. This translates into CATSRDRGEETQYF.

In regard to this clone: Since the CDR3 does not end with the conserved phenylalanine or tryptophan, this likely comes from a read error. The DNA for the CDR3 is TGTGCCAGCAGTGAAGCGTGGAGGGATGGCTACACCGTC. This translates into CASSEAWRDGYTV. The chain uses TRBV2 and TRBJ1-2; unclear D gene. The length of the CDR3 is 13 residues. The germline V and J ends were trimmed by 0 bases and 6 bases, with 8 bases remaining between them. From germline, CDR1 is SNHLY and CDR2 FYNNEI.

Concerning this clone: One junction end disagrees with the germline gene, perhaps due to a read error. The chain joins TRBV7-9 to TRBJ2-5; tentatively, D is TRBD2 (7 bases). This CDR3 region has 16 residues. In germline, CDR1 is SEHNR, CDR2 FQNEAQ (reference sequence). CDR3 bases: TGTGCCGGCAGCGAACTAGGAAAGGGGGGGAAAGAGACCCAGTACTTC. This codes for CAGSELGKGGKETQYF.